These 32 T cell receptor beta chains were sequenced from one sample in a study of spatial heterogeneity in lung cancer. Stated time point: sample taken at primary tumor resection. TCRdb re-derived calls from the 5' RACE reads in MiXCR, one entry per CDR3 protein. The sample lists fewer than 40,000 distinct CDR3 sequences, around 7.5% occurring once. The sequencing here drew on PBMCs, taken at surgery. These receptors were obtained from a male donor with early-stage non-small cell lung cancer.

The sample holds many counts of this clonotype. The J gene is TRBJ2-7, the V gene TRBV12-3 or TRBV12-4; either TRBD1 or TRBD2 may supply D (5 bases each). The CDR3 contains 12 residues. Trimming took off 3 bases at V and 3 bases at J, with 6 bases between the two ends. CDR3 loop: CASSFGGYEQYV. The CDR3 coding sequence is TGTGCCAGCAGTTTTGGGGGCTACGAGCAGTACGTC.

This clonotype turned up a few times. The genes are TRBV5-4 and TRBJ1-2; D gene unclear. Germline V lookup: CDR1 SGHNT, CDR2 YYREEE (reference sequence). V shed 0 bases and J shed 1 base, with 7 bases lying between them. There are 14 residues in the CDR3. Here the CDR3 DNA reads TGTGCCAGCAGCTTGGTTGACGATAACTATGGCTACACCTTC. It is translated as CASSLVDDNYGYTF.

This clonotype was recorded at least ten times. The CDR3 coding sequence is TGTGCCAGCAGCTCCCGGGGGAGTCCTGGTCGGGAGCTGTTTTTT. Encoded protein: CASSSRGSPGRELFF. The V call is TRBV7-9, the J call TRBJ2-2; the D gene is possibly TRBD2 (6 bases). Germline loops: CDR1 SEHNR, CDR2 FQNEAQ (reference sequence). V lost 4 bases and J lost 9, with 18 bases in between. CDR3 length: 15 amino acids.

This clonotype has just a few counts. The chain employs TRBV7-2 and TRBJ2-3; 8 nucleotides match TRBD2. Germline V gene lookup returns CDR1 SGHTA and CDR2 FQGNSA. This CDR3 spans 15 amino acids. Germline trimming cut 2 bases from V and 2 bases from J; bases unmatched to any gene: 3. The CDR3 nucleotides read TGTGCCAGCAGCTTAACGGGGGGGCCCACAGATACGCAGTATTTT. It translates to CASSLTGGPTDTQYF.

The chain recombines TRBV5-8 with TRBJ2-1; 10 nucleotides match TRBD1. Germline assignment: CDR1 SGHTS and CDR2 YDEGEE. This CDR3 contains 16 residues. Trimming at V came to 5 bases and at J to 0 bases, leaving 5 bases not matched to a gene. In DNA form, the CDR3 reads TGTGCCAGCAGGACAGGGGGCCCGAGCTCCTACAATGAGCAGTTCTTC. It translates to CASRTGGPSSYNEQFF.

The table lists this clonotype with many counts. CDR3 loop: CASSSPGGRSYNEQFF. The DNA of the CDR3 is TGTGCCAGCAGCTCCCCAGGCGGTCGCTCCTACAATGAGCAGTTCTTC. This chain joins TRBV11-3 and TRBJ2-1, with D uncertain. V lost 4 bases and J 0 bases, leaving 13 bases between the germline ends. The germline CDR1 and CDR2 sequences are SGHNT and YENEEA. This CDR3 is 16 amino acids long.

V gene TRBV11-3 combines with J gene TRBJ2-5, with a weak D call TRBD2 (6 bases). CDR1 is SGHNT and CDR2 is YENEEA in the germline V gene. The CDR3 totals 16 residues. V dropped 0 bases and J dropped 7 bases, with 18 bases sitting between them. DNA for the CDR3: TGTGCCAGCAGCTTAGATCTCGGCGCGGGATTGGGGACCCAGTACTTC. Residues: CASSLDLGAGLGTQYF. Based on the CDR3 plus reference TRBV11-3 and TRBJ2-5, the full variable domain is EAGVVQSPRYKIIEKKQPVAFWCNPISGHNTLYWYLQNLGQGPELLIRYENEEAVDDSQLPKDRFSAERLKGVDSTLKIQPAELGDSAVYLCASSLDLGAGLGTQYFGPGTRLLVL.

The table lists this clonotype with many counts. CDR3 bases: TGTGCCAGCAGTTCGGGGGACTACGAGCAGTACTTC. Its protein is CASSSGDYEQYF. This chain joins TRBV6-2 or TRBV6-3 and TRBJ2-7; a possible D gene is TRBD2 (6 bases). CDR1 is MNHEY, CDR2 SVGEGT, per germline. This CDR3 is built from 12 residues. Trimming stripped 4 bases from V and 3 bases from J, with 7 bases between.

There are a few counts of this clonotype. The J gene is TRBJ1-1, the V gene TRBV7-9; 9 bases are shared with TRBD1. This CDR3 has 14 amino acids. Trimming at V came to 5 bases and at J to 7 bases, leaving 8 bases not matched to a gene. Germline V gene data show CDR1 as SEHNR and CDR2 as FQNEAQ (reference sequence). CDR3 region: CASSPNRGHNEAFF. The CDR3 DNA reads as TGTGCCAGCAGCCCTAACAGGGGGCATAATGAAGCTTTCTTT.

This clonotype was seen many times. V gene TRBV12-3 or TRBV12-4 combines with J gene TRBJ2-3; D is unresolved. The CDR3 contains 14 residues. Trimming shortened V by 3 bases and J by 8 bases, and 15 bases separated the two germline ends. For the CDR3, the DNA is TGTGCCAGCAGTTTTGGTGGGGTGGGAAGTACGCAGTATTTT. This sequence encodes CASSFGGVGSTQYF.

The chain links TRBV18 to TRBJ2-1; TRBD2 matches 9 bases. V dropped 1 base and J dropped 4; count of bases not matched to a gene: 5. Looked up from germline, CDR1 is KGHSH and CDR2 is LQKENI. This CDR3 region has 16 residues. This CDR3 reads CASSPRGLADYNEQFF. CDR3 sequence (DNA): TGTGCCAGCTCACCACGGGGACTAGCAGATTACAATGAGCAGTTCTTC. Full variable domain (missing parts from reference TRBV18 and TRBJ2-1): NAGVMQNPRHLVRRRGQEARLRCSPMKGHSHVYWYRQLPEEGLKFMVYLQKENIIDESGMPKERFSAEFPKEGPSILRIQQVVRGDSAAYFCASSPRGLADYNEQFFGPGTRLTVL.

This clonotype was recorded many times. V and J are TRBV6-1 and TRBJ2-3; a possible D gene is TRBD2 (5 bases). Trimming shortened V by 0 bases and J by 2 bases, and 12 bases separated the two germline ends. Per germline, CDR1 MNHNS and CDR2 SASEGT. The CDR3 loop spans 16 amino acids. The CDR3 reads CASSEARGGLTDTQYF. Written as DNA, the CDR3 is TGTGCCAGCAGTGAAGCGCGAGGCGGGCTCACAGATACGCAGTATTTT.

The V call is TRBV5-1, the J call TRBJ2-1; D is undetermined. CDR3 size: 16 residues. Germline CDR1 is SGHRS and CDR2 is YFSETQ. V lost 3 bases to trimming and J lost 5 bases, with 18 bases between them. CDR3 protein: CASSSSLGGPDNEQFF. The DNA for the CDR3 is TGCGCCAGCAGCTCCTCACTTGGCGGCCCAGACAATGAGCAGTTCTTC.

J is TRBJ2-3 and V is TRBV6-5; TRBD2 matches at 13 bases. Germline assignment: CDR1 MNHEY and CDR2 SVGAGI. Trimming cost V 6 bases and J 0 bases; bases outside gene matches: 6. The CDR3 is 17 residues long. CDR3: CASSRTSGGTSTDTQYF. The DNA for the CDR3 is TGTGCCAGCAGCAGGACTAGCGGGGGTACGAGCACAGATACGCAGTATTTT.

This clonotype was picked up many times. CDR3 DNA: TGCGCCAGCAGCCAAGAAGTGGCAGGGGGTATTTATGGCTACACCTTC. Translated: CASSQEVAGGIYGYTF. V and J are TRBV4-3 and TRBJ1-2, with 7 bases matching TRBD1. This CDR3 has 16 residues. With V trimmed by 0 bases and J by 5 bases, 9 bases remained unmatched. Germline CDR1 is LGHNA and CDR2 is YSLEER.

The chain combines TRBV12-3 or TRBV12-4 with TRBJ2-3, with 8 bases aligning to TRBD1. J lost 3 bases, V lost 3 bases, and 2 bases had no gene match. CDR3 size: 14 residues. CDR3 loop: CASSFRGLTDTQYF. CDR3 in DNA: TGTGCCAGCAGTTTCAGGGGGCTTACAGATACGCAGTATTTT.

In this sample, this clonotype turned up many times. J is TRBJ2-3 and V is TRBV9, with 9 bases identical to TRBD2. The CDR3 is 15 amino acids. The germline gives CDR1 SGDLS, CDR2 YYNGEE. V lost 2 bases to trimming and J lost 2 bases; unmatched junction nucleotides: 3. The CDR3 protein is CASSVLAGPTDTQYF. The CDR3 nucleotides read TGTGCCAGCAGCGTCCTAGCGGGGCCCACAGATACGCAGTATTTT.

This clonotype was counted ten times or more. The chain combines TRBV7-9 with TRBJ1-1; unclear D gene. CDR3 length equals 13 residues. The germline CDR1 and CDR2 sequences are SEHNR and FQNEAQ (reference sequence). V shed 5 bases and J shed 0 bases, with 7 bases lying between them. The CDR3 DNA reads TGTGCCAGCAGCCCCAGTGTGAACACTGAAGCTTTCTTT. Amino acid sequence: CASSPSVNTEAFF. The whole variable domain, filled in from reference TRBV7-9 and TRBJ1-1, reads DTGVSQNPRHKITKRGQNVTFRCDPISEHNRLYWYRQTLGQGPEFLTYFQNEAQLEKSRLLSDRFSAERPKGSFSTLEIQRTEQGDSAMYLCASSPSVNTEAFFGQGTRLTVV.

This clonotype showed up many times. The chain is built from TRBV20-1 and TRBJ2-1, with D unresolved. Germline V gene lookup returns CDR1 DFQATT and CDR2 SNEGSKA (reference sequence). The CDR3 is 15 amino acids. Trimming removed 1 base from V and 1 base from J, with 11 bases in between. The CDR3 DNA reads as TGCAGTGCTAGAGCTAACTACCGTTCCTACAATGAGCAGTTCTTC. Its protein product is CSARANYRSYNEQFF.

This clonotype showed up many times. The rearrangement uses TRBV20-1 and TRBJ1-1, with D possibly TRBD1 on 5 matching bases. CDR1 and CDR2 from the germline V gene are DFQATT and SNEGSKA (reference sequence). The CDR3 length is 13 residues. With 6 bases removed from V and 7 bases from J, the gap between germline ends came to 18 bases. CDR3 sequence reads: CSAHGAPSGEAFF. The CDR3 nucleotides read TGCAGTGCGCACGGGGCTCCGAGTGGTGAAGCTTTCTTT.

This clonotype occurred many times. V usage is TRBV24-1 and J usage is TRBJ2-5; D possibly corresponds to TRBD1 (5 bases). Trimming shortened V by 5 bases and J by 7 bases, and 19 bases separated the two germline ends. The CDR3 runs 15 residues. The germline gives CDR1 KGHDR, CDR2 SFDVKD. The CDR3 DNA follows: TGTGCCACCAGTGTCACTGGGGCTTCTGGCGTGACCCAGTACTTC. As protein: CATSVTGASGVTQYF.

This clonotype was seen repeatedly, ten times or more. The chain carries TRBV24-1 and TRBJ1-1; possibly TRBD1 for D (5 bases). Trimming removed 0 bases at V and 5 bases at J, with 12 bases between. CDR1 and CDR2 from the germline V gene are KGHDR and SFDVKD. This CDR3 region has 15 residues. This CDR3 is CATSDLKGMRTEAFF. The DNA of the CDR3 is TGTGCCACCAGTGATTTGAAGGGGATGAGGACTGAAGCTTTCTTT.

This clonotype occurred many times. The chain employs TRBV29-1 and TRBJ1-2, with D uncertain. Deletions cut 2 bases from V and 2 bases from J, with 12 bases between. Germline V gene data show CDR1 as SQVTM and CDR2 as ANQGSEA. The CDR3 is 14 amino acids. CDR3 amino acids: CSVELAPRNYGYTF. In DNA, the CDR3 is TGCAGCGTTGAATTGGCACCACGGAACTATGGCTACACCTTC.

This clonotype has a count of ten or more. This chain joins TRBV10-3 and TRBJ2-7; no reliable D call. This CDR3 is 13 amino acids long. CDR1 and CDR2 (germline): ENHRY, SYGVKD. Trimming shortened V by 5 bases and J by 3 bases, and 11 bases separated the two germline ends. CDR3 residues: CAISKTDFYEQYF. CDR3 nucleotides: TGTGCCATCAGTAAGACCGACTTCTACGAGCAGTACTTC.

This clonotype occurred many times. The V gene is TRBV6-1, the J gene TRBJ1-2; D perhaps matches TRBD1 (6 bases). Germline CDR1 and CDR2: MNHNS and SASEGT. This CDR3 spans 12 amino acids. Trimming removed 2 bases from V and 8 bases from J, with 9 bases in between. The chain's CDR3 is CASSETGSGYTF. In DNA, the CDR3 is TGTGCCAGCAGTGAAACAGGGTCCGGCTACACCTTC.

The CDR3 coding sequence is TGTGCCAGCAGCAAAGGGAACTTTTTCCGGGGTGAGCAGTTCTTC. Translation gives CASSKGNFFRGEQFF. The chain uses TRBV6-5 and TRBJ2-1, with TRBD2 as a possible D gene (5 bases). The germline V gene has CDR1 MNHEY and CDR2 SVGAGI. The CDR3 loop spans 15 amino acids. V lost 6 bases to trimming and J lost 9 bases, with 21 bases between them.

This clonotype was observed at least ten times. The chain employs TRBV6-2 or TRBV6-3 and TRBJ1-1, with D unresolved. The germline V and J ends were trimmed by 9 bases and 6 bases, with 20 bases remaining between them. CDR1 is MNHEY and CDR2 is SVGEGT in the germline V gene. CDR3 length equals 14 residues. CDR3 residues: CASIPRLYSAEAFF. The DNA of the CDR3 is TGTGCCAGTATCCCCCGGCTATACAGCGCTGAAGCTTTCTTT.

This clonotype was seen a few times. The gene calls are TRBV25-1 and TRBJ1-2, with TRBD1 as a possible D gene (5 bases). The CDR3 is 12 amino acids. CDR1 is MGHDK and CDR2 is SYGVNS in the germline V gene. Trimming took off 9 bases at V and 7 bases at J, with 15 bases between the two ends. The DNA of the CDR3 is TGTGCCAGTGAACGGGCTGGGGCTGGCTACACCTTC. It translates to CASERAGAGYTF.

This clonotype showed up many times. The V call is TRBV6-5, the J call TRBJ2-3, with 11 bases lining up with TRBD2. V shed 6 bases and J 7 bases; nucleotides not matched to a gene: 9. The germline V gene has CDR1 MNHEY and CDR2 SVGAGI. The CDR3 loop spans 15 amino acids. CDR3 in amino acids: CASRTGTSGRYTQYF. The DNA of the CDR3 is TGTGCCAGCAGGACCGGGACTAGCGGAAGATATACGCAGTATTTT.

At least ten counts were recorded for this clonotype. This rearrangement joins TRBV11-3 to TRBJ2-5; the match to TRBD2 covers 7 bases. CDR1 and CDR2 from the germline V gene are SGHNT and YENEEA. The junction had 11 bases not matched to a gene; V was cut back by 1 base and J by 9 bases. This CDR3 spans 15 amino acids. The CDR3 spells CASSLVGGAGEAQYF. CDR3 nucleotide sequence: TGTGCCAGCAGCTTAGTAGGTGGGGCGGGGGAGGCCCAGTACTTC.

This chain joins TRBV6-5 and TRBJ2-1, with 7 bases fitting TRBD2. CDR1 is MNHEY, CDR2 SVGAGI, per germline. The trim removed 5 bases at V and 6 bases at J, leaving 7 bases unmatched. The length of the CDR3 is 14 residues. The CDR3 reads CASSKPGLLNEQFF. The CDR3 DNA sequence: TGTGCCAGCAGTAAGCCGGGACTACTCAATGAGCAGTTCTTC.

At least ten counts were recorded for this clonotype. The rearrangement joins TRBV2 to TRBJ2-1; D ambiguous. The CDR3 spans 11 residues. V was trimmed by 7 bases and J by 6 bases, leaving 7 bases between them. The V gene's germline CDR1 is SNHLY and CDR2 FYNNEI. The CDR3 region is CASMRVNEQFF. In DNA, the CDR3 is TGTGCCAGCATGCGTGTCAATGAGCAGTTCTTC.